This T cell receptor (beta chain) appears in the sequencing data of a study of control samples from healthy donors and cancer patients. There are 13 residues in the CDR3. Assay used: immunoSEQ multiplex PCR; TCRdb lists only in-frame clones, some missing. The top ten hold roughly 1.3% of the sample, which has about 180,000 clones, around 90% seen once. The TCR was taken from a woman aged 45-59 years in good health. Sequenced sample: blood. This chain links TRBV12-2 with TRBJ1-1; TRBD1 was called by the table and not checked on the DNA. TRBV12-2 represents a pseudogene. The CDR3 spells CASRLPGITEAFF. The CDR3 DNA follows: TGTGCAAGTCGCTTACCAGGGATCACTGAAGCTTTCTTT.